This TCR beta chain originates from a study of blood T cell repertoires in COVID-19. This CDR3 is 15 amino acids long. Trimming cost V 7 bases and J 3 bases, with 18 bases left between them. Looked up from germline, CDR1 is MNHEY and CDR2 is SMNVEV (reference sequence). Patients of the Seattle cohort, enrolled during active infection, were followed longitudinally. Profiling relied on immunoSEQ multiplex PCR, and the TCRdb table lists in-frame clones only, not all of them. The sample holds around 90,000 clones; 85% to 90% are singletons and the top ten take about 1.9%. This TCR was recovered from a man aged 50 or older with COVID-19, enrolled during active disease. V gene TRBV27 combines with J gene TRBJ1-1; D remains ambiguous. Sequenced sample: peripheral blood. CDR3 DNA: TGTGCCAGCAATGCCCTGGGCCCCGGGGACACTGAAGCTTTCTTT. It specifies CASNALGPGDTEAFF.